This is a list of T cell receptor beta chains from one sample in a study of OX40 agonist ivuxolimab in advanced cancers. The data were produced by immunoSEQ multiplex PCR, yet TCRdb's version contains in-frame clones alone and is incomplete. The table has about 74,000 clones, 84% seen once. Sequences were derived from CD4+ or CD8+ T cells sorted from blood, sampled in a trial of the OX40 agonist ivuxolimab. The receptors here all came from an adult with an advanced solid tumor such as melanoma, head and neck, liver or kidney cancer. Both conserved end residues are part of each CDR3. Fields, in order: J gene, V gene, clone size, D gene, CDR3 DNA, CDR3 protein. A D gene is named only where the DNA matches it firmly. Clone size appears in some rows only: once, few, many, or a class for an expanded clone.

j_gene: TRBJ1-2
v_gene: TRBV7-2
abundance: NA
d_gene: TRBD1
CDR3nt: TGTGCCAGCAGCTTAAATGCAGGGGGGTATGGCTACACCTTC
CDR3aa: CASSLNAGGYGYTF

j_gene: TRBJ1-2
v_gene: TRBV9
abundance: NA
d_gene: NA
CDR3nt: TGTGCCAGCAGCGTAAACTATGGCTACACCTTC
CDR3aa: CASSVNYGYTF

j_gene: TRBJ2-1
v_gene: TRBV27
abundance: once
d_gene: NA
CDR3nt: TGTGCCAGCAGTTTATCCCGGGAGCCCTACAATGAGCAGTTCTTC
CDR3aa: CASSLSREPYNEQFF

j_gene: TRBJ2-2
v_gene: TRBV5-1
abundance: NA
d_gene: NA
CDR3nt: TGCGCCAGCAGCCGGGACGGACCACCGGGCGGGGAGCTGTTTTTT
CDR3aa: CASSRDGPPGGELFF

j_gene: TRBJ2-7
v_gene: TRBV5-1
abundance: NA
d_gene: NA
CDR3nt: TGCGCCAGCAGCTTTTCCTACGAGCAGTACTTC
CDR3aa: CASSFSYEQYF

j_gene: TRBJ1-4
v_gene: TRBV7-8
abundance: NA
d_gene: TRBD1
CDR3nt: TGTGCCAGCAGCGTTATGGGACAGGGGAGGGTTAATGAAAAACTGTTTTTT
CDR3aa: CASSVMGQGRVNEKLFF

j_gene: TRBJ1-1
v_gene: TRBV11-2
abundance: NA
d_gene: TRBD1
CDR3nt: TGTGCCAGCAGCTTGACAGGGGTCCTCACTGAAGCTTTCTTT
CDR3aa: CASSLTGVLTEAFF

j_gene: TRBJ1-1
v_gene: TRBV7-9
abundance: NA
d_gene: NA
CDR3nt: TGTGCCAGCAGCTCCTCTTTACAGGGACCGGCTGAAGCTTTCTTT
CDR3aa: CASSSSLQGPAEAFF

j_gene: TRBJ1-4
v_gene: TRBV5-3
abundance: NA
d_gene: TRBD1
CDR3nt: TGTGCCAGAAGCTTGACAGGGGGCAATGAAAAACTGTTTTTT
CDR3aa: CARSLTGGNEKLFF

j_gene: TRBJ1-3
v_gene: TRBV28
abundance: few
d_gene: TRBD1
CDR3nt: TGTGCCAGCTCCCAAGTGGGACAGTTCTCTGGAAACACCATATATTTT
CDR3aa: CASSQVGQFSGNTIYF

j_gene: TRBJ2-4
v_gene: TRBV19
abundance: NA
d_gene: TRBD1
CDR3nt: TGTGCCAGTAGTGCGGCGGGACAGGGGACGCGAGGCATTCAGTACTTC
CDR3aa: CASSAAGQGTRGIQYF

j_gene: TRBJ1-1
v_gene: TRBV7-9
abundance: NA
d_gene: NA
CDR3nt: TGTGCCAGCAGCTTAGGGTCGAACACTGAAGCTTTCTTT
CDR3aa: CASSLGSNTEAFF

j_gene: TRBJ2-4
v_gene: TRBV7-9
abundance: NA
d_gene: TRBD2
CDR3nt: TGTGCCAGCAGAAACGGGGGGGACGGCATTCAGTACTTC
CDR3aa: CASRNGGDGIQYF

j_gene: TRBJ2-2
v_gene: TRBV28
abundance: once
d_gene: NA
CDR3nt: TGTGCCAGCAGTTCCGACACCGGGGAGCTGTTTTTT
CDR3aa: CASSSDTGELFF

j_gene: TRBJ1-1
v_gene: TRBV23-1
abundance: NA
d_gene: NA
CDR3nt: TGCGCCAGCAGTCGCCAGGGCACTGAAGCTTTCTTT
CDR3aa: CASSRQGTEAFF

j_gene: TRBJ2-1
v_gene: TRBV5-6
abundance: once
d_gene: TRBD2
CDR3nt: TGTGCCAGCAGCTTGGCCGCGGGGGACAATGAGCAGTTCTTC
CDR3aa: CASSLAAGDNEQFF

j_gene: TRBJ1-5
v_gene: TRBV4-1
abundance: NA
d_gene: NA
CDR3nt: TGCGCCAGCAGCCAAGACCCCCTGCCCCGTAATCAGCCCCAGCATTTT
CDR3aa: CASSQDPLPRNQPQHF

j_gene: TRBJ1-2
v_gene: TRBV28
abundance: NA
d_gene: NA
CDR3nt: TGTGCCAGCAGCCTTCCAGGCACTAACTATGGCTACACCTTC
CDR3aa: CASSLPGTNYGYTF

j_gene: TRBJ1-2
v_gene: TRBV28
abundance: NA
d_gene: NA
CDR3nt: TGTGCCAGCAGCCCAGCCCGGGGCCTTAACTATGGCTACACCTTC
CDR3aa: CASSPARGLNYGYTF

j_gene: TRBJ1-4
v_gene: TRBV28
abundance: NA
d_gene: TRBD1
CDR3nt: TGTGCCAGCAGTACGCGTCGACAGGGGTCGTCGACTAATGAAAAACTGTTTTTT
CDR3aa: CASSTRRQGSSTNEKLFF

j_gene: TRBJ2-3
v_gene: TRBV19
abundance: NA
d_gene: TRBD2
CDR3nt: TGTGCCAGTACGAGCGGGGAAGGGACAGATACGCAGTATTTT
CDR3aa: CASTSGEGTDTQYF

j_gene: TRBJ2-5
v_gene: TRBV25-1
abundance: NA
d_gene: NA
CDR3nt: TGTGCCAGCAGCAGAAGGTCCGGAGAGACCCAGTACTTC
CDR3aa: CASSRRSGETQYF

j_gene: TRBJ1-3
v_gene: TRBV5-1
abundance: NA
d_gene: NA
CDR3nt: TGCGCCAGCAGCTGGGACGGAGCCTCTGGAAACACCATATATTTT
CDR3aa: CASSWDGASGNTIYF

j_gene: TRBJ1-6
v_gene: TRBV6-1
abundance: once
d_gene: TRBD1
CDR3nt: TGTGCCAGCAGTCCACAGGGGGCAGATAATTCACCCCTCCACTTT
CDR3aa: CASSPQGADNSPLHF

j_gene: TRBJ2-3
v_gene: TRBV28
abundance: NA
d_gene: NA
CDR3nt: TGTGCCAGCAGTTTGCCCGCCCGGGGGTTTGATACGCAGTATTTT
CDR3aa: CASSLPARGFDTQYF

j_gene: TRBJ2-1
v_gene: TRBV9
abundance: NA
d_gene: TRBD1
CDR3nt: TGTGCCAGCAGGGGGGACAGGGCCCGAGGTCTGTTCTTC
CDR3aa: CASRGDRARGLFF

j_gene: TRBJ2-7
v_gene: TRBV19
abundance: NA
d_gene: TRBD2
CDR3nt: TGTGCCAGTAGTATAAGTCTTCGAGCGGGAGCTTACGAGCAGTACTTC
CDR3aa: CASSISLRAGAYEQYF

j_gene: TRBJ2-2
v_gene: TRBV4-2
abundance: NA
d_gene: NA
CDR3nt: TGTGCCAGCAGCTTCGTCCAAGGGACGAACACCGGGGAGCTGTTTTTT
CDR3aa: CASSFVQGTNTGELFF

j_gene: TRBJ1-3
v_gene: TRBV27
abundance: NA
d_gene: NA
CDR3nt: TGTGCCACGGGGGGCGGGACGAGCTCTGGAAACACCATATATTTT
CDR3aa: CATGGGTSSGNTIYF

j_gene: TRBJ1-5
v_gene: TRBV6-6
abundance: NA
d_gene: NA
CDR3nt: TGTGCCAGCAGTGCCGGTACCTATAGCAATCAGCCCCAGCATTTT
CDR3aa: CASSAGTYSNQPQHF

j_gene: TRBJ2-2
v_gene: TRBV18
abundance: NA
d_gene: TRBD1
CDR3nt: TGTGCCAGCTCACCGACAGGGTATTTCGGGGAGCTGTTTTTT
CDR3aa: CASSPTGYFGELFF

j_gene: TRBJ2-7
v_gene: TRBV7-2
abundance: NA
d_gene: TRBD1
CDR3nt: TGTGCCAGCAGCTTAGATGGGACAGGGTTTTACGAGCAGTACTTC
CDR3aa: CASSLDGTGFYEQYF

j_gene: TRBJ2-7
v_gene: TRBV19
abundance: once
d_gene: NA
CDR3nt: TGTGCCAGTAGACGGGGCTACGAGCAGTACTTC
CDR3aa: CASRRGYEQYF

j_gene: TRBJ1-1
v_gene: TRBV27
abundance: NA
d_gene: NA
CDR3nt: TGTGCCAGCAGTTTATACGAGGGGTTTGAAGCTTTCTTT
CDR3aa: CASSLYEGFEAFF

j_gene: TRBJ1-1
v_gene: TRBV6-5
abundance: NA
d_gene: NA
CDR3nt: TGTGCCAGCAGTTTATCGGGGGGCGAATCGAACACTGAAGCTTTCTTT
CDR3aa: CASSLSGGESNTEAFF

j_gene: TRBJ2-5
v_gene: TRBV6-6
abundance: NA
d_gene: TRBD1
CDR3nt: TGTGCCAGCAGTTCCTGGACAGGGAAAGAGACCCAGTACTTC
CDR3aa: CASSSWTGKETQYF

j_gene: TRBJ1-2
v_gene: TRBV27
abundance: NA
d_gene: TRBD1
CDR3nt: TGTGCCAGCAGTTCCGGGACAGGGGGCGGAGGCTATGGCTACACCTTC
CDR3aa: CASSSGTGGGGYGYTF

j_gene: TRBJ2-7
v_gene: TRBV4-2
abundance: NA
d_gene: TRBD2
CDR3nt: TGTGCCAGCAGCCAAGGGGTTGGGGGACTAGCCTCCGAGCAGTACTTC
CDR3aa: CASSQGVGGLASEQYF

j_gene: TRBJ2-2
v_gene: TRBV19
abundance: NA
d_gene: TRBD1
CDR3nt: TGTGCCAGTAGTATAAGACAGGGGGGAATTGCCGGGGAGCTGTTTTTT
CDR3aa: CASSIRQGGIAGELFF

j_gene: TRBJ2-1
v_gene: TRBV4-1
abundance: NA
d_gene: TRBD2
CDR3nt: TGCGCCAGCAGCCTTGTAGCGGGAGGGCCGGTATATGAGCAGTTCTTC
CDR3aa: CASSLVAGGPVYEQFF

j_gene: TRBJ1-3
v_gene: TRBV19
abundance: NA
d_gene: NA
CDR3nt: TGTGCCAGTAGCCGAAACGCGATACAGGGTAAAGACTCTGGAAACACCATATATTTT
CDR3aa: CASSRNAIQGKDSGNTIYF

j_gene: TRBJ1-1
v_gene: TRBV28
abundance: NA
d_gene: NA
CDR3nt: TGTGCCAGCAGCCATAACAATGAAGCTTTCTTT
CDR3aa: CASSHNNEAFF

j_gene: TRBJ2-3
v_gene: TRBV7-2
abundance: NA
d_gene: NA
CDR3nt: TGTGCCAGCAGCCCGACGGTTCCAGATACGCAGTATTTT
CDR3aa: CASSPTVPDTQYF

j_gene: TRBJ2-7
v_gene: TRBV5-1
abundance: few
d_gene: TRBD2
CDR3nt: TGCGCCAGCAGCTTGGATCTGGCTAGCGGGAGCTACGAGCAGTACTTC
CDR3aa: CASSLDLASGSYEQYF

j_gene: TRBJ1-2
v_gene: TRBV18
abundance: few
d_gene: TRBD1
CDR3nt: TGTGCCAGCTCACCCGGACAGGGAGGTGCTCGGTATGGCTACACCTTC
CDR3aa: CASSPGQGGARYGYTF

j_gene: TRBJ2-1
v_gene: TRBV27
abundance: NA
d_gene: NA
CDR3nt: TGTGCCAGCAGTTTATCGGGACCGAGGGGCTACAATGAGCAGTTCTTC
CDR3aa: CASSLSGPRGYNEQFF

j_gene: TRBJ1-1
v_gene: TRBV7-3
abundance: NA
d_gene: NA
CDR3nt: TGTGCCAGCAGCTCCCGAGGGGGGCTGGACACTGAAGCTTTCTTT
CDR3aa: CASSSRGGLDTEAFF

j_gene: TRBJ2-7
v_gene: TRBV28
abundance: NA
d_gene: TRBD1
CDR3nt: TGTGCCAGCAGTGCAGGACAGGGGGACTACGAGCAGTACTTC
CDR3aa: CASSAGQGDYEQYF

j_gene: TRBJ1-5
v_gene: TRBV27
abundance: NA
d_gene: NA
CDR3nt: TGTGCCAGCAGTTACAGTTTCAATCAGCCCCAGCATTTT
CDR3aa: CASSYSFNQPQHF

j_gene: TRBJ2-3
v_gene: TRBV7-2
abundance: NA
d_gene: TRBD2
CDR3nt: TGTGCCAGCAGGCGAGCGGGAGTGAGTGTTGGAGATACGCAGTATTTT
CDR3aa: CASRRAGVSVGDTQYF